The rows below give T cell receptor beta chains drawn from one sample of a study of cytomegalovirus exposure and HLA in healthy donors. Clones were sequenced by immunoSEQ multiplex PCR, and TCRdb holds only the in-frame ones, with some missing. The sample includes about 340,000 clones, roughly 90% of them seen just once. The specimen was PBMCs. These receptors came from a woman under 30 in good health and CMV-seronegative. Each CDR3 is given with its conserved first and last residue. Fields, in order: J gene, D gene, clone size, V gene, CDR3 protein, CDR3 DNA. A D gene is named only where the DNA matches it firmly. Only some rows state a clone size, as once, few, many or a class for expanded clones.

j_gene: TRBJ2-3
d_gene: TRBD1
abundance: NA
v_gene: TRBV6-6
CDR3aa: CASRTGILDTQYF
CDR3nt: TGTGCCAGCCGGACAGGTATTTTGGATACGCAGTATTTT

j_gene: TRBJ1-2
d_gene: TRBD1
abundance: few
v_gene: TRBV4-2
CDR3aa: CASSQADRGGNYGYTF
CDR3nt: TGTGCCAGCAGCCAAGCGGACAGGGGAGGGAACTATGGCTACACCTTC

j_gene: TRBJ2-7
d_gene: TRBD2
abundance: NA
v_gene: TRBV9
CDR3aa: CASSVDIAGYYEQYF
CDR3nt: TGTGCCAGCAGCGTAGACATAGCGGGATATTACGAGCAGTACTTC

j_gene: TRBJ2-2
d_gene: NA
abundance: NA
v_gene: TRBV6-5
CDR3aa: CASSRGSTGELFF
CDR3nt: TGTGCCAGCAGCCGAGGGAGCACCGGGGAGCTGTTTTTT

j_gene: TRBJ2-7
d_gene: NA
abundance: NA
v_gene: TRBV11-2
CDR3aa: CASSLVRSEQYF
CDR3nt: TGTGCCAGCAGCTTAGTTCGGAGCGAGCAGTACTTC

j_gene: TRBJ2-1
d_gene: TRBD2
abundance: NA
v_gene: TRBV6-1
CDR3aa: CASSGTSGGLSSYNEQFF
CDR3nt: TGTGCCAGCAGTGGGACTAGCGGGGGCCTCAGCTCCTACAATGAGCAGTTCTTC

j_gene: TRBJ2-1
d_gene: TRBD2
abundance: NA
v_gene: TRBV4-3
CDR3aa: CASSQARTSGISWNEQFF
CDR3nt: TGCGCCAGCAGCCAAGCCCGGACTAGCGGGATCTCCTGGAATGAGCAGTTCTTC

j_gene: TRBJ1-1
d_gene: NA
abundance: NA
v_gene: TRBV19
CDR3aa: CASSPRGVGTEAFF
CDR3nt: TGTGCCAGTAGTCCCCGGGGAGTAGGCACTGAAGCTTTCTTT

j_gene: TRBJ1-1
d_gene: TRBD1
abundance: NA
v_gene: TRBV18
CDR3aa: CASSPGQGNVNTEAFF
CDR3nt: TGTGCCAGCTCACCAGGACAGGGGAATGTGAACACTGAAGCTTTCTTT

j_gene: TRBJ2-3
d_gene: TRBD2
abundance: NA
v_gene: TRBV27
CDR3aa: CASTIRAGGADTQYF
CDR3nt: TGTGCCAGCACCATACGGGCGGGAGGTGCAGATACGCAGTATTTT

j_gene: TRBJ2-1
d_gene: TRBD2
abundance: NA
v_gene: TRBV6-6
CDR3aa: CASSWGLASSYNEQFF
CDR3nt: TGTGCCAGCAGCTGGGGACTAGCCAGCTCCTACAATGAGCAGTTCTTC

j_gene: TRBJ2-5
d_gene: NA
abundance: once
v_gene: TRBV4-3
CDR3aa: CASSQVLRAIQETQYF
CDR3nt: TGCGCCAGCAGCCAAGTTCTCAGGGCTATTCAAGAGACCCAGTACTTC

j_gene: TRBJ2-1
d_gene: NA
abundance: few
v_gene: TRBV27
CDR3aa: CASSTYPQGNEQFF
CDR3nt: TGTGCCAGCAGCACCTACCCACAGGGCAATGAGCAGTTCTTC

j_gene: TRBJ2-5
d_gene: TRBD2
abundance: NA
v_gene: TRBV11-2
CDR3aa: CASSRTSGKETQYF
CDR3nt: TGTGCCAGCAGCCGGACTAGCGGAAAAGAGACCCAGTACTTC

j_gene: TRBJ2-2
d_gene: NA
abundance: few
v_gene: TRBV7-9
CDR3aa: CASSLADTGELFF
CDR3nt: TGTGCCAGCAGCTTGGCGGACACCGGGGAGCTGTTTTTT

j_gene: TRBJ2-7
d_gene: NA
abundance: NA
v_gene: TRBV5-1
CDR3aa: CASSYPSLEQYF
CDR3nt: TGCGCCAGCAGCTACCCTAGCCTCGAGCAGTACTTC

j_gene: TRBJ2-1
d_gene: TRBD2
abundance: NA
v_gene: TRBV9
CDR3aa: CASSQSSGGYNEQFF
CDR3nt: TGTGCCAGCAGCCAATCTAGCGGAGGGTACAATGAGCAGTTCTTC

j_gene: TRBJ2-7
d_gene: TRBD2
abundance: NA
v_gene: TRBV7-9
CDR3aa: CASSVSGSSYEQYF
CDR3nt: TGTGCCAGCAGCGTAAGCGGGAGCTCCTACGAGCAGTACTTC

j_gene: TRBJ2-7
d_gene: NA
abundance: once
v_gene: TRBV7-8
CDR3aa: CASSGPASAYEQYF
CDR3nt: TGTGCCAGCAGCGGCCCGGCTAGCGCCTACGAGCAGTACTTC

j_gene: TRBJ2-5
d_gene: NA
abundance: NA
v_gene: TRBV7-7
CDR3aa: CASSLNDGWETQYF
CDR3nt: TGTGCCAGCAGCTTGAACGATGGCTGGGAGACCCAGTACTTC

j_gene: TRBJ2-7
d_gene: TRBD1
abundance: once
v_gene: TRBV7-9
CDR3aa: CASTTSGTDYEQYF
CDR3nt: TGTGCCAGCACCACTTCTGGGACAGACTACGAGCAGTACTTC

j_gene: TRBJ2-5
d_gene: NA
abundance: NA
v_gene: TRBV27
CDR3aa: CASSPASGRPGETQYF
CDR3nt: TGTGCCAGCAGTCCCGCCTCTGGGCGGCCAGGGGAGACCCAGTACTTC

j_gene: TRBJ1-2
d_gene: NA
abundance: NA
v_gene: TRBV6-5
CDR3aa: CASSYSVQVYGYTF
CDR3nt: TGTGCCAGCAGTTACTCGGTACAGGTCTATGGCTACACCTTC

j_gene: TRBJ2-7
d_gene: TRBD1
abundance: NA
v_gene: TRBV28
CDR3aa: CASSRGQGASEQYF
CDR3nt: TGTGCCAGCAGTCGCGGACAGGGGGCTAGTGAGCAGTACTTC

j_gene: TRBJ2-7
d_gene: TRBD2
abundance: NA
v_gene: TRBV29-1
CDR3aa: CSVVAGLADEQYF
CDR3nt: TGCAGCGTTGTTGCAGGACTAGCGGACGAGCAGTACTTC

j_gene: TRBJ1-2
d_gene: TRBD1
abundance: NA
v_gene: TRBV19
CDR3aa: CASTEGARSYGYTF
CDR3nt: TGTGCCAGTACCGAGGGGGCCAGGAGCTATGGCTACACCTTC

j_gene: TRBJ1-3
d_gene: NA
abundance: few
v_gene: TRBV7-2
CDR3aa: CASSLFGGTIYF
CDR3nt: TGTGCCAGCAGCCTTTTCGGGGGCACCATATATTTT

j_gene: TRBJ1-2
d_gene: NA
abundance: NA
v_gene: TRBV6-5
CDR3aa: CASRGGRINYGYTF
CDR3nt: TGTGCCAGCAGGGGGGGACGGATAAACTATGGCTACACCTTC

j_gene: TRBJ1-2
d_gene: NA
abundance: NA
v_gene: TRBV7-9
CDR3aa: CASSEVHFYGYTF
CDR3nt: TGTGCCAGCAGCGAAGTACATTTCTATGGCTACACCTTC

j_gene: TRBJ1-4
d_gene: NA
abundance: NA
v_gene: TRBV4-2
CDR3aa: CASSPTGGLGEKLFF
CDR3nt: TGTGCCAGCAGCCCGACCGGGGGACTAGGTGAAAAACTGTTTTTT

j_gene: TRBJ2-3
d_gene: TRBD1
abundance: NA
v_gene: TRBV5-4
CDR3aa: CASSSTDRGDTQYF
CDR3nt: TGTGCCAGCAGCTCCACGGACAGGGGAGATACGCAGTATTTT

j_gene: TRBJ2-1
d_gene: TRBD2
abundance: NA
v_gene: TRBV27
CDR3aa: CASSDGLAGSNEQFF
CDR3nt: TGTGCCAGCAGTGACGGACTAGCGGGCAGCAATGAGCAGTTCTTC

j_gene: TRBJ2-5
d_gene: NA
abundance: NA
v_gene: TRBV2
CDR3aa: CASTEGSEETQYF
CDR3nt: TGTGCCAGCACAGAGGGCTCGGAAGAGACCCAGTACTTC

j_gene: TRBJ2-7
d_gene: TRBD1
abundance: few
v_gene: TRBV7-9
CDR3aa: CASSRDSPYEQYF
CDR3nt: TGTGCCAGCAGCCGGGACAGCCCCTACGAGCAGTACTTC

j_gene: TRBJ2-5
d_gene: NA
abundance: NA
v_gene: TRBV4-3
CDR3aa: CASSQDVAGWRQTQYF
CDR3nt: TGCGCCAGCAGCCAAGACGTCGCGGGATGGAGGCAGACCCAGTACTTC

j_gene: TRBJ1-2
d_gene: NA
abundance: NA
v_gene: TRBV5-4
CDR3aa: CASSLDRDYGYTF
CDR3nt: TGTGCCAGCAGCTTGGACAGGGACTATGGCTACACCTTC

j_gene: TRBJ1-1
d_gene: NA
abundance: NA
v_gene: TRBV7-2
CDR3aa: CASSLVPGNANTEAFF
CDR3nt: TGTGCCAGCAGCTTAGTTCCGGGGAACGCGAACACTGAAGCTTTCTTT

j_gene: TRBJ2-5
d_gene: TRBD2
abundance: NA
v_gene: TRBV27
CDR3aa: CASSRATSGQETQYF
CDR3nt: TGTGCCAGCAGTCGGGCGACTAGCGGCCAAGAGACCCAGTACTTC

j_gene: TRBJ2-7
d_gene: NA
abundance: NA
v_gene: TRBV28
CDR3aa: CASSLSASYEQYF
CDR3nt: TGTGCCAGCAGTTTATCTGCGAGCTACGAGCAGTACTTC

j_gene: TRBJ2-7
d_gene: NA
abundance: NA
v_gene: TRBV6-6
CDR3aa: CATSYPRGEQYF
CDR3nt: TGTGCCACCTCCTACCCCCGAGGGGAGCAGTACTTC

j_gene: TRBJ2-1
d_gene: NA
abundance: few
v_gene: TRBV7-3
CDR3aa: CASSLSGGYDEQFF
CDR3nt: TGTGCCAGCAGCCTGAGCGGAGGGTACGATGAGCAGTTCTTC

j_gene: TRBJ1-1
d_gene: TRBD1
abundance: NA
v_gene: TRBV29-1
CDR3aa: CSPPARGQENTEAFF
CDR3nt: TGCAGCCCCCCAGCCCGTGGACAGGAGAACACTGAAGCTTTCTTT

j_gene: TRBJ2-3
d_gene: TRBD2
abundance: NA
v_gene: TRBV7-2
CDR3aa: CASSFAYGGSTDTQYF
CDR3nt: TGTGCCAGCAGCTTCGCGTACGGGGGGTCCACAGATACGCAGTATTTT

j_gene: TRBJ2-7
d_gene: TRBD1
abundance: NA
v_gene: TRBV4-2
CDR3aa: CASSQGDLGDSEQYF
CDR3nt: TGTGCCAGCAGCCAGGGGGACCTTGGGGACAGCGAGCAGTACTTC

j_gene: TRBJ2-5
d_gene: TRBD1
abundance: NA
v_gene: TRBV11-2
CDR3aa: CASSRDRGRETQYF
CDR3nt: TGTGCCAGCAGCCGAGACAGGGGGCGGGAGACCCAGTACTTC

j_gene: TRBJ2-7
d_gene: TRBD2
abundance: NA
v_gene: TRBV29-1
CDR3aa: CSVLGGSSYEQYF
CDR3nt: TGCAGCGTTTTGGGGGGGAGCTCCTACGAGCAGTACTTC

j_gene: TRBJ2-7
d_gene: TRBD1
abundance: few
v_gene: TRBV5-1
CDR3aa: CASSSPEQGPGEQYF
CDR3nt: TGCGCCAGCAGCTCGCCGGAACAGGGGCCAGGCGAGCAGTACTTC

j_gene: TRBJ1-4
d_gene: NA
abundance: NA
v_gene: TRBV7-8
CDR3aa: CASSYRRGVYEKLFF
CDR3nt: TGTGCCAGCAGCTACAGAAGGGGCGTCTACGAAAAACTGTTTTTT

j_gene: TRBJ2-1
d_gene: TRBD2
abundance: NA
v_gene: TRBV5-1
CDR3aa: CASNSGASSYNEQFF
CDR3nt: TGCGCCAGCAATAGCGGGGCTAGCTCCTACAATGAGCAGTTCTTC

j_gene: TRBJ2-7
d_gene: TRBD2
abundance: NA
v_gene: TRBV28
CDR3aa: CASSLDPSGPNYEQYF
CDR3nt: TGTGCCAGCAGTTTAGATCCTAGCGGCCCTAATTACGAGCAGTACTTC

j_gene: TRBJ2-2
d_gene: NA
abundance: NA
v_gene: TRBV7-2
CDR3aa: CASSLIEGRSGGELFF
CDR3nt: TGTGCCAGCAGCTTAATCGAGGGCAGGTCGGGCGGGGAGCTGTTTTTT

j_gene: TRBJ2-7
d_gene: NA
abundance: NA
v_gene: TRBV6-1
CDR3aa: CASNIKASWYEQYF
CDR3nt: TGTGCCAGCAATATAAAGGCTAGCTGGTACGAGCAGTACTTC

j_gene: TRBJ1-1
d_gene: NA
abundance: NA
v_gene: TRBV2
CDR3aa: CASTSIMNTEAFF
CDR3nt: TGTGCCAGCACTAGCATAATGAACACTGAAGCTTTCTTT